The rows below give T cell receptor beta chains drawn from one sample of a study of vaccination and CD4 T cells after COVID-19. MiXCR, applied by TCRdb to the PCR reads, yields one record per CDR3 protein. The table has roughly 7,400 distinct CDR3 sequences, 35% to 45% seen once. These receptors have no known antigen. Material for sequencing was CD4+ T cells from blood, cultured in vitro. Receptors originate from a human donor in good health. Both conserved end residues are part of each CDR3. The D gene is left open where the match is weak. Clone size is given for some rows only: seen once, a few or many times, or a class if the clone is expanded.

-	TRBV27	TRBJ1-1	few	TGTGCCAGCCTACCTCAGGGAGGAACTGAAGCTTTCTTT	CASLPQGGTEAFF
-	TRBV7-9	TRBJ1-2	few	TGTGCCAGCAGCTTAGAGGGGCTTGCTGGCTACACCTTC	CASSLEGLAGYTF
TRBD1	TRBV10-2	TRBJ1-3	-	TGCGCCAGTGCACAGGGGGTTGGAAACACCATATATTTT	CASAQGVGNTIYF
TRBD1	TRBV30	TRBJ1-6	few	TGTGCCTGGAGTCCCACGCCAGGGGGATTCTACTCACCCCTCCACTTT	CAWSPTPGGFYSPLHF
-	TRBV28	TRBJ1-5	-	TGTGCCAGCAGTAGAGGACAGAACAATCAGCCCCAGCATTTT	CASSRGQNNQPQHF
-	TRBV6-1	TRBJ2-2	-	TGTGCCAGCATGGGTCTTGGGGCCGGCACCGGGGAGCTGTTTTTT	CASMGLGAGTGELFF
TRBD1	TRBV19	TRBJ2-3	-	TGTGCCAGTAGTATAGGTCCAGGGGGTCCAGATACGCAGTATTTT	CASSIGPGGPDTQYF
-	TRBV2	TRBJ2-1	few	TGTGCCAGCAGTCTGGGGCGAACTAACAATGAGCAGTTCTTC	CASSLGRTNNEQFF
-	TRBV10-3	TRBJ2-6	-	TGTGCCATCACGGGGGACGGTGGGGCCAACGTCCTGACTTTC	CAITGDGGANVLTF
-	TRBV10-3	TRBJ1-5	-	TGTGCCATCAGTCACAGCGACAATCAGCCCCAGCATTTT	CAISHSDNQPQHF
-	TRBV20-1	TRBJ1-5	-	TGCAGTGCTAGAGATGTTAAAGGGGGAATCGGTCAGCCCCAGCATTTT	CSARDVKGGIGQPQHF
TRBD1	TRBV12-3/TRBV12-4	TRBJ1-2	-	TGTGCCAGCACCTCAGGGACAGGGAGGAGTAACTATGGCTACACCTTC	CASTSGTGRSNYGYTF
-	TRBV6-1	TRBJ1-2	few	TGTGCCAGCGGGACCCCCATCTTCGATGGCTACACCTTC	CASGTPIFDGYTF
-	TRBV9	TRBJ1-1	-	TGTGCCAGCAGCCCGAGTAATACAGGAGAATCTAAAGCTTTCTTT	CASSPSNTGESKAFF
-	TRBV6-1	TRBJ2-7	few	TGTGCCAGCAGCCCCCTCAGTTCGGGACGCATCGTCTACGAGCAGTACTTC	CASSPLSSGRIVYEQYF
-	TRBV27	TRBJ1-2	hyperexpanded	TGTGCCAGCAGGCTTAATGGGTGGAGTGGCTACACCTTC	CASRLNGWSGYTF
-	TRBV4-2	TRBJ2-2	-	TGTGCCAGCAGCCAAGATCGAGGGTCCGCCGGGGAGCTGTTTTTT	CASSQDRGSAGELFF
-	TRBV10-3	TRBJ1-1	-	TGTGCCACCGGGGAGCACAGCGAAGCTTTCTTT	CATGEHSEAFF
-	TRBV12-3/TRBV12-4	TRBJ1-6	few	TGTGCCTGTGGCAGGTCCAATTCACCCCTCCACTTT	CACGRSNSPLHF
-	TRBV7-9	TRBJ2-5	few	TGTGCCAGCAGCTTCCCCCAGGCGACCCAGTACTTC	CASSFPQATQYF
-	TRBV2	TRBJ1-1	medium-sized	TGTGCCAGCAGCCCCATCCCACGGGAAGCTTTCTTT	CASSPIPREAFF
-	TRBV15	TRBJ1-5	few	TGTGCCACCAGCAGAGATTTGGGGGCAGACAATCAGCCCCAGCATTTT	CATSRDLGADNQPQHF
-	TRBV6-2/TRBV6-3	TRBJ1-6	-	TGTGCCAGCAGCCCACTACAGGGAGCGTATTCACCCCTCCACTTT	CASSPLQGAYSPLHF
-	TRBV11-2	TRBJ2-5	-	TGTGCCAGCAGCTATAGCAATGGGGAGGTTGAGACCCAGTACTTC	CASSYSNGEVETQYF
-	TRBV19	TRBJ1-1	-	TGTGCCAGTAGTAGAGGGGTTGTCACTGAAGCTTTCTTT	CASSRGVVTEAFF
-	TRBV20-1	TRBJ2-7	few	TGCAGTGCTAGGATTCAGGGGGGCCCATCCTACGAGCAGTACTTC	CSARIQGGPSYEQYF
-	TRBV19	TRBJ1-1	-	TGTGCCAGTAGAGCGACACGTTTCATGAACACTGAAGCTTTCTTT	CASRATRFMNTEAFF
-	TRBV11-2	TRBJ2-7	few	TGTGCCAGCAGCCTAACCGGGAAGCCCTACGAGCAGTACTTC	CASSLTGKPYEQYF
-	TRBV6-1	TRBJ1-6	few	TGTGCCAGCAGTGAACGGTCCGGGGCACCCCTCCACTTT	CASSERSGAPLHF
-	TRBV6-1	TRBJ1-2	few	TGTGCCAGCAGTGCCCAGCCTAACTATGGCTACACCTTC	CASSAQPNYGYTF
-	TRBV5-1	TRBJ1-5	-	TGCGCCAGCAGCTTGGACACGGATCAGCCCCAGCATTTT	CASSLDTDQPQHF
-	TRBV6-1	TRBJ1-1	-	TGTGCCAGCAGAGGACAAGCCTTAATGAACACTGAAGCTTTCTTT	CASRGQALMNTEAFF
-	TRBV6-1	TRBJ2-1	once	TGTGCCAGCAGTGATTGGGGGATTGAGCAGTTCTTC	CASSDWGIEQFF
-	TRBV20-1	TRBJ2-2	-	TGCAGTGCTAGACACCCGGGGACCCAAACCGGGGAGCTGTTTTTT	CSARHPGTQTGELFF
TRBD1	TRBV27	TRBJ2-3	few	TGTGCCAGCAGTTTTTTGGGGACAGGGGGCGGGGGCACAGATACGCAGTATTTT	CASSFLGTGGGGTDTQYF
-	TRBV2	TRBJ1-1	few	TGTGCCAGCAGTGAATATGGGGGAAACACTGAAGCTTTCTTT	CASSEYGGNTEAFF
-	TRBV5-5	TRBJ1-6	few	TGTGCCAGCAGCTTGGAAGGGTTACCCCTCCACTTT	CASSLEGLPLHF
-	TRBV20-1	TRBJ1-2	-	TGCAGTGCTCCTTCACCGACCCTAGGCGGCTACACCTTC	CSAPSPTLGGYTF
-	TRBV27	TRBJ2-1	-	TGTGCCAGCAGTCCCCGGAAATGGAATGAGCAGTTCTTC	CASSPRKWNEQFF
-	TRBV12-3/TRBV12-4	TRBJ1-5	few	TGTGCCAGCAGTGACGGTTATCAGCCCCAGCATTTT	CASSDGYQPQHF
-	TRBV5-6	TRBJ2-3	-	TGTGCCAGCAGCTTGGGACAGGCAGATACGCAGTATTTT	CASSLGQADTQYF
-	TRBV27	TRBJ1-2	-	TGTGCCAGCAGCCAAGACAGACTACCTCGCTATGGCTACACCTTC	CASSQDRLPRYGYTF
-	TRBV20-1	TRBJ2-5	-	TGCAGTGCCGCCCTAGGTGGCAGGAACGAAGAGACCCAGTACTTC	CSAALGGRNEETQYF
-	TRBV5-1	TRBJ1-6	few	TGCGCCAGCAGCTTAAGGGAGGGGGATTCACCCCTCCACTTT	CASSLREGDSPLHF
TRBD1	TRBV7-2	TRBJ1-2	-	TGTGCCAGCAGCTTAGCCCGGGACAGTAACTATGGCTACACCTTC	CASSLARDSNYGYTF